This is a list of T cell receptor beta chains from one sample in a study of cytomegalovirus exposure and HLA in healthy donors. Assay: immunoSEQ multiplex PCR; the TCRdb copy retains only in-frame clones and omits some. Seen here are under 130,000 clones, 74% observed once, and the top ten hold about 2.6%. Material: PBMCs. These receptors were collected from a man aged 50 to 59 in good health and CMV-seropositive. Both conserved end residues are trimmed from each CDR3. The order of the fields is V gene, J gene, clone size, CDR3 protein. Rows give clone size only sometimes, using once, few, many, or a class for an expanded clone.

>TRBV4-1|TRBJ2-5|NA
ASSPRATQETQY
>TRBV15|TRBJ1-2|NA
ATSRDQLGVGYT
>TRBV2|TRBJ2-7|NA
ASMMGLAGSEQY
>TRBV5-1|TRBJ1-1|NA
ASSRNPGQTNTEAF
>TRBV30|TRBJ1-2|NA
AWRSTGTYYGYT
>TRBV5-1|TRBJ2-3|NA
ASSFTGFGTDTQY
>TRBV11-2|TRBJ1-1|NA
ASRDRAGDTEAF
>TRBV18|TRBJ2-2|NA
ASSPAATGELF
>TRBV2|TRBJ2-5|NA
ASSELAGEMTQY
>TRBV19|TRBJ1-1|NA
AVKFGTEAF
>TRBV30|TRBJ1-2|NA
AWSTGTSGYGYT
>TRBV7-9|TRBJ2-3|NA
ASSASLAGGRTDTQY
>TRBV6-5|TRBJ1-3|NA
ASSYSTGAGNTIY
>TRBV7-2|TRBJ1-2|once
ASSPPGHGYT
>TRBV10-3|TRBJ2-3|NA
AIRAPTSGRGFSTDTQY
>TRBV19|TRBJ1-1|once
ASSIRGDTEAF
>TRBV10-2|TRBJ1-1|NA
ASNRGTALEAF
>TRBV14|TRBJ2-5|NA
ASSHLLGLAGEETQY
>TRBV9|TRBJ1-5|NA
ASSPRDMGANQPQH
>TRBV15|TRBJ1-1|NA
ATSRVDRGVAF
>TRBV6-5|TRBJ1-4|NA
ASRQGSDEKLF
>TRBV7-2|TRBJ2-5|few
ASSPTSGGAGKTQY
>TRBV18|TRBJ1-2|NA
ASSPGQKYNYGYT
>TRBV4-1|TRBJ1-2|NA
ASSQQGNYGYT
>TRBV19|TRBJ1-1|NA
ASSTGGSVTEAF
>TRBV10-3|TRBJ2-7|NA
AISESTSGRTHEQY
>TRBV7-3|TRBJ2-5|NA
ASSLFAGGPSWY
>TRBV7-2|TRBJ2-1|few
ASSFGGSSSYNEQF
>TRBV6-5|TRBJ1-6|once
ASSYRDRGNSPLH
>TRBV7-7|TRBJ2-1|NA
ASSPSRNNEQF
>TRBV2|TRBJ1-5|NA
ASSEGQGQPQH
>TRBV29-1|TRBJ2-3|NA
SVAGGRRDADTQY
>TRBV6-5|TRBJ2-2|NA
ASSPRNTGELF
>TRBV2|TRBJ1-1|once
ASSDPRGFPAF
>TRBV6-1|TRBJ2-7|once
ASSEGLAGDLRYEQY
>TRBV19|TRBJ2-3|NA
ASTRAGLSTDTQY
>TRBV10-3|NA|NA
AISNRGYEQY
>TRBV11-2|TRBJ2-5|NA
ASSLTSGWAGETQY
>TRBV27|TRBJ2-1|NA
ASSLGGIAYNEQF
>TRBV28|TRBJ1-1|NA
ASSPQWALVGRAIGTNTEAF
>TRBV29-1|TRBJ2-2|few
SGEVTATGELF
>TRBV21-1|TRBJ2-7|NA
ASSIGTGCFEQY
>TRBV27|TRBJ1-2|few
ASRQGAGRGYT
>TRBV27|TRBJ2-4|few
ASRELALDGAKNIQY
>TRBV4-1|TRBJ2-1|NA
ASSQGKGRDRAYNEQF
>TRBV28|TRBJ1-2|few
ASSLSPDLTRTGEGYT